Presented here are 12 T cell receptor beta chains from one specimen sequenced in a study of T-cell reconstitution after alpha-beta-depleted transplantation in children. Unique molecular identifiers were used in preparing the TCRbeta library. TCRdb ran MiXCR on the PCR reads and lists one entry per CDR3 protein. Seen here are about 440,000 distinct CDR3 sequences, approximately 41% observed once, and the top ten hold 25% to 30%. This material consisted of PBMCs, taken before TCRalphabeta/CD19-depleted stem cell transplant. The receptors shown here come from a girl aged 2 to 10 with aplastic anemia, due to receive a stem cell transplant.

DNA for the CDR3: TGTGCCAGCAGTCGCAGGGGCAATCAGCCCCAGCATTTT. This translates into CASSRRGNQPQHF. The rearrangement links TRBV27 to TRBJ1-5; D might be TRBD1 (5 bases). Deletions cut 5 bases from V and 2 bases from J, with 7 bases between. The CDR3 sequence is 13 residues long. Germline V CDR1 and CDR2: MNHEY, SMNVEV (reference sequence).

The chain joins TRBV6-5 to TRBJ1-1; no reliable D call. The CDR3 spans 15 residues. Germline assignment: CDR1 MNHEY and CDR2 SVGAGI. Trimming took 2 bases from V and 2 from J, leaving 12 bases between them. The CDR3 DNA is TGTGCCAGCAGTTACGGGAGGACGAGCAACACTGAAGCTTTCTTT. As protein: CASSYGRTSNTEAFF.

The rearrangement uses TRBV5-6 and TRBJ2-2; D ambiguous. The CDR3 sequence is 14 residues long. The germline CDR1 and CDR2 sequences are SGHDT and YYEEEE. The V and J ends lost 5 bases and 2 bases respectively, with 10 bases between them. The CDR3 is CASSSDINTGELFF. The CDR3 coding sequence is TGTGCCAGCAGTTCTGACATTAACACCGGGGAGCTGTTTTTT.

V is TRBV20-1 and J is TRBJ2-1; possibly TRBD1 or TRBD2 for D (5 bases each). CDR1 is DFQATT and CDR2 is SNEGSKA in the germline V gene (reference sequence). The V end was cut by 5 bases, the J end by 12 bases, with 14 bases between. The CDR3 runs 11 residues. The CDR3, as DNA: TGCAGTGCTCCGGACCGGGGACGGCAGTTCTTC. Translated: CSAPDRGRQFF.

The chain uses TRBV7-9 and TRBJ2-5; D not certain. This CDR3 is built from 14 residues. The ends were cut back, 0 bases at V and 6 bases at J, with 11 bases in the middle. Germline CDR1 SEHNR, CDR2 FQNEAQ (reference sequence). The CDR3 sequence: CASSLAGAKKTQYF. The DNA for the CDR3 is TGTGCCAGCAGCTTAGCAGGTGCCAAGAAGACCCAGTACTTC.

This chain uses TRBV18 with TRBJ2-1; D gene uncertain. V was clipped by 5 bases and J by 12 bases, with 11 bases between them. CDR1 KGHSH and CDR2 LQKENI come from the germline V gene. The CDR3 is 11 residues long. This CDR3 is CASSDASGQFF. The CDR3 coding sequence is TGTGCCAGCTCAGACGCCTCCGGGCAGTTCTTC.

The table lists this clonotype with a few counts. The V gene is TRBV12-5, the J gene TRBJ2-1; 8 bases align to TRBD2. With 8 bases clipped from V and 0 bases from J, the junction kept 9 bases outside the gene matches. The germline V gene has CDR1 LGHNT and CDR2 FRNRAP. This CDR3 contains 16 residues. In DNA, the CDR3 is TGTGCTAGTCACGCGGAGAGCGGGAGCTCCTACAATGAGCAGTTCTTC. Encoded protein: CASHAESGSSYNEQFF. Complete variable domain (other parts from reference TRBV12-5 and TRBJ2-1): DARVTQTPRHKVTEMGQEVTMRCQPILGHNTVFWYRQTMMQGLELLAYFRNRAPLDDSGMPKDRFSAEMPDATLATLKIQPSEPRDSAVYFCASHAESGSSYNEQFFGPGTRLTVL.

This clonotype was observed once. The chain employs TRBV12-3 or TRBV12-4 and TRBJ1-6; tentative D call: TRBD1 (5 bases). Trimming stripped 5 bases from V and 5 bases from J, with 10 bases between. The CDR3 covers 14 residues. CDR3 sequence reads: CASSGGRDNSPLHF. In DNA form, the CDR3 reads TGTGCCAGCAGTGGGGGACGGGATAATTCACCCCTCCACTTT.

The table lists this clonotype with a few counts. The rearrangement links TRBV7-2 to TRBJ2-7; 9 bases match TRBD1. Germline V gene sequence: CDR1 SGHTA, CDR2 FQGNSA. The trim removed 5 bases at V and 2 bases at J, leaving 4 bases unmatched. The CDR3 has 14 amino acids. In DNA, the CDR3 is TGTGCCAGCAGCCGGGACAGGGCGACCTACGAGCAGTACTTC. It yields the protein CASSRDRATYEQYF.

The gene calls are TRBV15 and TRBJ1-5, with 9 nucleotides matching TRBD1. Germline V lookup: CDR1 LNHNV, CDR2 YYDKDF (reference sequence). V dropped 4 bases and J dropped 3; count of bases not matched to a gene: 4. CDR3 size: 15 residues. CDR3 bases: TGTGCCACCAGCATTGACAGGGGGATCAATCAGCCCCAGCATTTT. Protein sequence: CATSIDRGINQPQHF.

This clonotype appeared a few times. The chain employs TRBV10-2 and TRBJ2-7; D is ambiguous. This CDR3 is 15 amino acids long. The V and J ends lost 6 bases and 0 bases respectively, with 15 bases between them. Germline V gene lookup returns CDR1 WSHSY and CDR2 SAAADI. CDR3 residues: CASSPSDSSSYEQYF. In nucleotides, the CDR3 is TGCGCCAGCAGCCCCTCCGATTCCTCCTCCTACGAGCAGTACTTC.

This chain links TRBV27 with TRBJ2-5; D might be TRBD2 (6 bases). V was clipped by 2 bases and J by 6 bases, with 10 bases between them. The length of the CDR3 is 13 residues. The germline CDR1 and CDR2 sequences are MNHEY and SMNVEV (reference sequence). The CDR3 here is CASSLAGGKTQYF. The CDR3 nucleotides are TGTGCCAGCAGTTTAGCCGGAGGGAAGACCCAGTACTTC.